Each of the 24 T cell receptor beta chains below was sequenced from the same sample in a study of shared clonotypes between healthy human individuals (dated by TCRdb to the early 2020s). The library was generated by the immunoSEQ multiplex PCR assay. What TCRdb holds here is the immuneACCESS table cut down to in-frame rearrangements. Part of the clones is not present; checked against another copy, under half of the missing clones reflect an unresolved V gene, and the others are unexplained. The sample table shows roughly 2,000,000 clones, and about 94% are seen once. Under 1.5% of the sample belongs to the ten largest clones. CD8 naive samples were obtained by positive selection for CCR7 among CD45RO-negative cells, yielding a CD45RA+CCR7+ population from which TemRA cells were excluded. The specimen was naive CD8+ T cells sorted from blood. The sample's cell subset or site label, decoded: CD45RA+CCR7+. These receptors all stem from a man between 18 and 29 years old in good health.

The chain links TRBV2 to TRBJ2-1; D perhaps matches TRBD2 (5 bases). V gave up 2 bases and J gave up 4 bases, with 9 bases separating them. CDR1 is SNHLY and CDR2 is FYNNEI in the germline V gene. This CDR3 comprises 14 residues. CDR3 protein: CASSEPEGYNEQFF. In DNA form, the CDR3 reads TGTGCCAGCAGTGAACCCGAGGGATACAATGAGCAGTTCTTC.

V is TRBV5-1 and J is TRBJ1-3; 9 bases fit TRBD1. There are 18 residues in the CDR3. V lost 3 bases and J lost 0; bases outside the gene matches: 10. Per germline, CDR1 SGHRS and CDR2 YFSETQ. The CDR3 sequence is CASSSGTGWTTSGNTIYF. The CDR3 DNA is TGCGCCAGCAGCTCCGGGACAGGGTGGACGACCTCTGGAAACACCATATATTTT.

The chain recombines TRBV7-9 with TRBJ1-1; D is unclear. The V and J ends lost 3 bases and 3 bases respectively, with 8 bases between them. Per the germline V gene, CDR1 is SEHNR and CDR2 is FQNEAQ (reference sequence). This CDR3 has 13 residues. The CDR3 spells CASSFVSYTEAFF. The CDR3 DNA follows: TGTGCCAGCAGCTTTGTCAGTTACACTGAAGCTTTCTTT. Looking up the rest from reference TRBV7-9 and TRBJ1-1 gives the full variable domain: DTGVSQNPRHKITKRGQNVTFRCDPISEHNRLYWYRQTLGQGPEFLTYFQNEAQLEKSRLLSDRFSAERPKGSFSTLEIQRTEQGDSAMYLCASSFVSYTEAFFGQGTRLTVV.

The CDR3 protein is CASSQEAWGGEGSYEQYF. The DNA for the CDR3 is TGCGCCAGCAGCCAAGAAGCCTGGGGGGGCGAGGGCTCCTACGAGCAGTACTTC. This chain connects TRBV4-1 to TRBJ2-7, with D maybe TRBD2 (7 bases). V gave up 0 bases and J gave up 0 bases, with 18 bases separating them. In germline, CDR1 is MGHRA, CDR2 YSYEKL. There are 18 residues in the CDR3.

V usage is TRBV9 and J usage is TRBJ2-2, with D tentatively TRBD1 (6 bases). V gave up 5 bases and J gave up 3 bases, with 17 bases separating them. This CDR3 is built from 16 residues. The germline CDR1 and CDR2 sequences are SGDLS and YYNGEE. CDR3 sequence reads: CASSLSLQGDTGELFF. Written as DNA, the CDR3 is TGTGCCAGCAGTTTATCCCTACAGGGCGACACCGGGGAGCTGTTTTTT.

The rearrangement links TRBV28 to TRBJ2-1, with a weak D call TRBD1 (5 bases). Germline CDR1 and CDR2: MDHEN and SYDVKM. CDR3 size: 14 residues. V was shortened by 2 bases and J by 4 bases, with 9 bases between the two germline ends. The CDR3 loop is CASSLVDSYNEQFF. The CDR3 DNA follows: TGTGCCAGCAGTTTAGTTGACAGTTACAATGAGCAGTTCTTC. Complete variable domain (other parts from reference TRBV28 and TRBJ2-1): DVKVTQSSRYLVKRTGEKVFLECVQDMDHENMFWYRQDPGLGLRLIYFSYDVKMKEKGDIPEGYSVSREKKERFSLILESASTNQTSMYLCASSLVDSYNEQFFGPGTRLTVL.

V and J are TRBV7-9 and TRBJ2-1, with D possibly TRBD1 on 5 matching bases. This CDR3 is 15 amino acids long. Trimming left V 2 bases short and J 7 bases short, with 15 bases between. The germline CDR1 and CDR2 sequences are SEHNR and FQNEAQ (reference sequence). The CDR3 DNA is TGTGCCAGCAGCTTAAGCAGGGCTTCGTCTAATGAGCAGTTCTTC. As protein: CASSLSRASSNEQFF.

The chain uses TRBV4-1 and TRBJ1-6; D unresolved. V was cut by 4 bases and J by 7 bases, with 8 bases left in between. The CDR3 extends over 13 amino acids. Germline V gives CDR1 MGHRA, CDR2 YSYEKL. The CDR3 region is CASSRTLNSPLHF. The CDR3 DNA reads as TGCGCCAGCAGCCGTACCCTCAATTCACCCCTCCACTTT.

This rearrangement joins TRBV6-5 to TRBJ2-3; 11 bases fit TRBD1. Germline loops: CDR1 MNHEY, CDR2 SVGAGI. This CDR3 is 14 amino acids long. The J segment lost 7 bases and the V segment lost 7 bases, leaving 7 bases of the junction unmatched. The CDR3, as DNA: TGTGCCAGCACCTGGACAGGGGGCGCGCATACGCAGTATTTT. Residues: CASTWTGGAHTQYF.

J is TRBJ2-5 and V is TRBV28, with D perhaps given as TRBD1 or TRBD2 (5 bases each). With 2 bases removed from V and 5 bases from J, the gap between germline ends came to 15 bases. This CDR3 has 15 residues. CDR1 and CDR2 from the germline V gene are MDHEN and SYDVKM. The CDR3 reads CASSLGLPGAETQYF. CDR3 bases: TGTGCCAGCAGTTTAGGGCTCCCCGGGGCGGAGACCCAGTACTTC.

In the case of this clone: Other DNA variants within this sample encode the same CDR3. This chain links TRBV6-5 with TRBJ2-7; either TRBD1 or TRBD2 may supply D (6 bases each). In germline, CDR1 is MNHEY, CDR2 SVGAGI. V shed 0 bases and J shed 0 bases, with 12 bases lying between them. The CDR3 has 16 residues. The CDR3 here is CASSYSGGSLSYEQYF. DNA for the CDR3: TGTGCCAGCAGTTACTCAGGGGGGTCCCTCTCCTACGAGCAGTACTTC.

The chain employs TRBV6-6 and TRBJ2-1, with 12 bases identical to TRBD2. Germline V lookup: CDR1 MNHNY, CDR2 SVGAGI (reference sequence). This CDR3 region has 15 residues. V lost 6 bases, J lost 7 bases, and 7 bases stayed unmatched. CDR3 nucleotides: TGTGCCAGCAGCCCACTAGCGGGGGGCCAGAATGAGCAGTTCTTC. As protein: CASSPLAGGQNEQFF.

V gene TRBV11-2 combines with J gene TRBJ2-1; 7 bases line up with TRBD2. Losses at the gene ends were 8 bases for V and 4 bases for J; bases not matched to a gene: 5. Germline V gives CDR1 SGHAT, CDR2 FQNNGV. CDR3 length equals 13 residues. CDR3 DNA: TGTGCCAGCGGGGGGGGAATTTACAATGAGCAGTTCTTC. Its protein is CASGGGIYNEQFF. Based on the CDR3 plus reference TRBV11-2 and TRBJ2-1, the full variable domain is EAGVAQSPRYKIIEKRQSVAFWCNPISGHATLYWYQQILGQGPKLLIQFQNNGVVDDSQLPKDRFSAERLKGVDSTLKIQPAKLEDSAVYLCASGGGIYNEQFFGPGTRLTVL.

V gene TRBV27 combines with J gene TRBJ2-7, with D possibly TRBD1 on 6 matching bases. The CDR3 runs to 13 residues. CDR1 is MNHEY, CDR2 SMNVEV, per germline (reference sequence). V dropped 4 bases and J dropped 10 bases, with 17 bases sitting between them. The CDR3 reads CASSSNPNRDQYF. Here the CDR3 DNA reads TGTGCCAGCAGTTCCAACCCTAACAGGGATCAGTACTTC.

This chain joins TRBV4-1 and TRBJ2-7; the D gene is possibly TRBD1 (6 bases). In germline, CDR1 is MGHRA, CDR2 YSYEKL. The CDR3 extends over 15 amino acids. Trimming removed 1 base from V and 0 bases from J, with 10 bases in between. CDR3 residues: CASSQVDRSSYEQYF. In DNA, the CDR3 is TGCGCCAGCAGCCAAGTCGACAGGAGCTCCTACGAGCAGTACTTC.

The chain employs TRBV27 and TRBJ2-2; 9 bases fit TRBD2. CDR1 and CDR2 (germline): MNHEY, SMNVEV (reference sequence). V lost 7 bases, J lost 2 bases, and 11 bases stayed unmatched. The CDR3 length is 17 residues. For the CDR3, the DNA is TGTGCCAGCACGCCTAGCGGGGTAGTTGAAAACACCGGGGAGCTGTTTTTT. Its protein product is CASTPSGVVENTGELFF.

The chain has TRBV29-1 and TRBJ2-7; 7 bases map to TRBD2. This CDR3 has 14 amino acids. The V and J ends lost 6 bases and 4 bases, in that order; junction bases with no gene match: 12. CDR1 is SQVTM, CDR2 ANQGSEA, per germline. CDR3 bases: TGCAGCGTATTACGTCCTAGCGGTGGTTACGAGCAGTACTTC. This translates into CSVLRPSGGYEQYF.

This clone has only a few counts. The chain has TRBV5-1 and TRBJ1-5; the D is unclear. This CDR3 is built from 15 residues. The V and J ends lost 4 bases and 0 bases respectively, with 11 bases between them. The germline V gene encodes CDR1 SGHRS and CDR2 YFSETQ. CDR3 sequence: CASSIRHHSNQPQHF. The CDR3 region has the DNA TGCGCCAGCAGCATCCGGCACCATAGCAATCAGCCCCAGCATTTT. The full variable domain, completed using reference TRBV5-1 and TRBJ1-5, is KAGVTQTPRYLIKTRGQQVTLSCSPISGHRSVSWYQQTPGQGLQFLFEYFSETQRNKGNFPGRFSGRQFSNSRSEMNVSTLELGDSALYLCASSIRHHSNQPQHFGDGTRLSIL.

This chain connects TRBV11-2 to TRBJ2-7; no reliable D call. Germline lookup yields CDR1 SGHAT and CDR2 FQNNGV. This CDR3 spans 16 amino acids. With 1 base removed from V and 0 bases from J, the gap between germline ends came to 13 bases. In DNA form, the CDR3 reads TGTGCCAGCAGCTTAGTGTCGACGGGCAGCTCCTACGAGCAGTACTTC. It is translated as CASSLVSTGSSYEQYF.

J is TRBJ1-2 and V is TRBV6-5, with 9 nucleotides matching TRBD1. The V segment lost 4 bases and the J segment 4 bases; nucleotides outside the gene matches: 7. The length of the CDR3 is 15 residues. The germline gives CDR1 MNHEY, CDR2 SVGAGI. For the CDR3, the DNA is TGTGCCAGCAGTTTCGACAGGGGGGACGGCTATGGCTACACCTTC. It yields the protein CASSFDRGDGYGYTF.

This clone was counted once. J is TRBJ2-7 and V is TRBV4-1; 7 nucleotides line up with TRBD2. The germline V gene has CDR1 MGHRA and CDR2 YSYEKL. The CDR3 consists of 16 residues. Trimming at V came to 2 bases and at J to 3 bases, leaving 10 bases not matched to a gene. CDR3 nucleotide sequence: TGCGCCAGCAGCCAACTTGGCGGGAGTAATCGCTACGAGCAGTACTTC. Its protein product is CASSQLGGSNRYEQYF.

CDR3 bases: TGTGCCAGCAGCTTAGAGCGGGGACAGGGGGCGGCCGGGGAGCTGTTTTTT. Its protein product is CASSLERGQGAAGELFF. V usage is TRBV13 and J usage is TRBJ2-2, with TRBD1 matching over 12 bases. The germline V gene has CDR1 PRHDT and CDR2 FYEKMQ (reference sequence). The CDR3 sequence is 17 residues long. The V gene end was trimmed by 1 base and the J gene end by 6 bases; junction bases not matched to a gene: 6.

The chain uses TRBV4-3 and TRBJ2-1; 13 bases agree with TRBD2. The germline V gene has CDR1 LGHNA and CDR2 YSLEER. V shed 0 bases, J shed 13 bases, and the junction held 6 bases outside the gene matches. The CDR3 has 15 amino acids. The CDR3 nucleotides are TGCGCCAGCAGCCAAGAAGAAACTAGCGGGAGGGGTCAGTTCTTC. Amino acids: CASSQEETSGRGQFF.

The chain has TRBV28 and TRBJ2-5, with 7 bases fitting TRBD2. The germline V gene has CDR1 MDHEN and CDR2 SYDVKM. After removal of 6 bases from V and 4 bases from J, the junction contained 14 bases not matched to a gene. The CDR3 is 16 residues long. CDR3 residues: CASSLRAGLEGETQYF. CDR3 DNA sequence: TGTGCCAGCAGCCTAAGAGCGGGGCTCGAGGGAGAGACCCAGTACTTC. Based on the CDR3 plus reference TRBV28 and TRBJ2-5, the full variable domain is DVKVTQSSRYLVKRTGEKVFLECVQDMDHENMFWYRQDPGLGLRLIYFSYDVKMKEKGDIPEGYSVSREKKERFSLILESASTNQTSMYLCASSLRAGLEGETQYFGPGTRLLVL.